This T cell receptor (beta chain) was sequenced during a study of Graves' ophthalmopathy and Graves' hyperthyroidism. In this sample, this clonotype turned up many times. Its antigen is unknown. Study findings and constraints: A 13-signature model separated ophthalmopathy from stable hyperthyroidism, around 90% sensitivity, 65% to 82% specificity. Forecasting of ophthalmopathy progression by the model achieved more than 70% sensitivity and 72% to 85% specificity.

Researchers took RNA transcripts and amplified TCR beta CDR3 regions from them. RT-PCR was first run with HTBI primers, then multiplex PCR in a second round. TCRdb ran MiXCR on the multiplex PCR reads and lists one entry per CDR3 protein. The sample includes 1 million to 1.3 million distinct CDR3 sequences, about two fifths of them seen just once. V was trimmed by 3 bases and J by 6 bases, leaving 6 bases between them. The CDR3 length is 10 residues. Germline-derived CDR1 and CDR2 are DFQATT and SNEGSKA (reference sequence). Pregnancy or lactation, uncontrolled infections and other autoimmune diseases were grounds for excluding patients.

The TCR sequence derives from an adult man with Graves' hyperthyroidism. This chain uses TRBV20-1 with TRBJ2-7; a possible D gene is TRBD1 (5 bases). The sample comprised peripheral blood or thyroid tissue (not recorded which). CDR3 DNA sequence: TGCAGTGCTAGTAGGGGCGAGCAGTACTTC. Its translation is CSASRGEQYF.